This section outlines one T cell receptor (beta chain) sequence together with its context. The data stem from a study of blood T cells in healthy people across ages. For the second PCR, which ran for about 6 to 11 cycles, a sample-barcoded 5' primer and a J-beta primer mix were used. TCRdb reprocessed the 5' RACE reads with MiXCR, giving one entry per CDR3 protein. The sample records hundreds of thousands of distinct CDR3 sequences, more than 50% being singletons. Trimming at V came to 7 bases and at J to 2 bases, leaving 6 bases not matched to a gene. In germline, CDR1 is DFQATT, CDR2 SNEGSKA (reference sequence). CDR3 length: 13 residues.

The sample was blood. This TCR came from a man between 35 and 55 years old in good health. The rearrangement uses TRBV20-1 and TRBJ2-3, with TRBD2 matching over 7 bases. In DNA, the CDR3 is TGCAGTGTCGGGAGGCGGACCACAGATACGCAGTATTTT. Its protein product is CSVGRRTTDTQYF.